This TCR beta chain came from a study of radiotherapy plus CTLA-4 blockade in lung cancer. Details on this clone: Its antigen is not identified.

Study conclusions and caveats: Reportedly, early blood T cell clone dynamics best predicted response, with interferon-beta. TCR clones from tumors expanded in blood after radiotherapy plus ipilimumab.

Germline loops: CDR1 MNHEY, CDR2 SVGAGI. The length of the CDR3 is 14 residues. With 6 bases removed from V and 0 bases from J, the gap between germline ends came to 6 bases. Assay used: immunoSEQ multiplex PCR; TCRdb lists only in-frame clones, some missing. The data hold fewer than 40,000 clones, with about 80% observed a single time. This sample comprised peripheral blood, obtained from a patient treated with radiotherapy plus ipilimumab. This clonotype was sampled from a human donor with non-small cell lung cancer who had stable disease on radiotherapy plus ipilimumab. This chain links TRBV6-5 with TRBJ2-6; no firm D call. CDR3 residues: CASSLLSGANVLTF. The CDR3 DNA is TGTGCCAGCAGCCTACTCTCTGGGGCCAACGTCCTGACTTTC.